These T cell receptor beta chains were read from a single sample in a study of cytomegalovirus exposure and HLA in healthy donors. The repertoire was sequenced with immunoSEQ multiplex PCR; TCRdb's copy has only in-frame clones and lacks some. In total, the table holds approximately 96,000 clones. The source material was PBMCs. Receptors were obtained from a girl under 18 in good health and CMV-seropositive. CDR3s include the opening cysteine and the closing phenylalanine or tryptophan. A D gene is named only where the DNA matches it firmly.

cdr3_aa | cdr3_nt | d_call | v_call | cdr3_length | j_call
CASRRTEFTGELFF | TGTGCCAGCAGACGGACAGAGTTCACCGGGGAGCTGTTTTTT | - | TRBV7-6 | 14 | TRBJ2-2
CASSQGRHTLAKNIQYF | TGCGCCAGCAGCCAAGGCAGACACACCCTAGCCAAAAACATTCAGTACTTC | - | TRBV4-1 | 17 | TRBJ2-4
CAREEHKEKLFF | TGTGCCAGAGAAGAACACAAAGAAAAACTGTTTTTT | - | TRBV5-3 | 12 | TRBJ1-4
CASSIHAAGQFNEKLFF | TGTGCCAGTAGTATTCACGCGGCGGGACAGTTTAATGAAAAACTGTTTTTT | TRBD1 | TRBV19 | 17 | TRBJ1-4
CASSQERSGYEQYF | TGCGCCAGCAGCCAAGAACGGTCAGGGTACGAGCAGTACTTC | - | TRBV4-3 | 14 | TRBJ2-7
CASSLGTGGTGGPETQYF | TGTGCCAGCAGCTTAGGGACTGGTGGGACAGGGGGCCCAGAGACCCAGTACTTC | TRBD1 | TRBV9 | 18 | TRBJ2-5
CASSSTPGLMNTEAFF | TGTGCCAGCAGCTCAACCCCCGGACTGATGAACACTGAAGCTTTCTTT | - | TRBV9 | 16 | TRBJ1-1
CASTSQYSKNTEAFF | TGTGCCAGCACCAGCCAGTACAGCAAGAACACTGAAGCTTTCTTT | - | TRBV2 | 15 | TRBJ1-1
CASSTGGYSPLHF | TGTGCCAGTAGTACAGGGGGCTATTCACCCCTCCACTTT | TRBD1 | TRBV19 | 13 | TRBJ1-6
CASSFYDRVSREGYTF | TGTGCCAGCAGCTTTTATGACAGGGTGAGCCGGGAAGGCTACACCTTC | TRBD1 | TRBV7-2 | 16 | TRBJ1-2
CASSLGGSTEAFF | TGCGCCAGCAGCTTAGGGGGATCCACTGAAGCTTTCTTT | - | TRBV5-1 | 13 | TRBJ1-1
CASSPGTAGNTEAFF | TGCGCCAGCAGCCCCGGGACAGCGGGGAACACTGAAGCTTTCTTT | TRBD1 | TRBV5-1 | 15 | TRBJ1-1
CASSLGLSGNTIYF | TGTGCCAGCAGTTTGGGCCTCTCTGGAAACACCATATATTTT | - | TRBV6-6 | 14 | TRBJ1-3
CASSLGLGQGPTEAFF | TGTGCCAGCAGCTTAGGTTTGGGACAGGGCCCCACTGAAGCTTTCTTT | TRBD1 | TRBV7-2 | 16 | TRBJ1-1
CASSDGQESNQPQHF | TGTGCCAGCAGCGACGGACAGGAGAGCAATCAGCCCCAGCATTTT | TRBD1 | TRBV11-3 | 15 | TRBJ1-5
CASGRVGETQYF | TGTGCCAGTGGGAGGGTAGGGGAGACCCAGTACTTC | TRBD2 | TRBV19 | 12 | TRBJ2-5
CASSGTYRGREAFF | TGTGCCAGCAGTGGGACTTACAGGGGGCGCGAGGCTTTCTTT | TRBD1 | TRBV2 | 14 | TRBJ1-1
CASSRGGGVGYNEQFF | TGCGCCAGCAGCCGAGGGGGGGGCGTTGGCTACAATGAGCAGTTCTTC | - | TRBV4-3 | 16 | TRBJ2-1
CASSLEGALQPQHF | TGTGCCAGCAGCTTAGAGGGGGCCCTTCAGCCCCAGCATTTT | TRBD1 | TRBV7-9 | 14 | TRBJ1-5
CASSEASGGASDTQYF | TGTGCCAGCAGTGAAGCAAGCGGGGGGGCCTCAGATACGCAGTATTTT | TRBD2 | TRBV6-4 | 16 | TRBJ2-3
CASSSLLTGAIDSGANVLTF | TGTGCCAGCAGCTCCCTCCTCACAGGGGCAATAGACTCTGGGGCCAACGTCCTGACTTTC | TRBD1 | TRBV13 | 20 | TRBJ2-6
CASSGLPPTVLNTEAFF | TGTGCCAGCAGTGGCCTACCGCCGACAGTACTGAACACTGAAGCTTTCTTT | - | TRBV27 | 17 | TRBJ1-1
CSVGILTGPIQETQYF | TGCAGCGTTGGGATTCTTACAGGTCCGATTCAAGAGACCCAGTACTTC | - | TRBV29-1 | 16 | TRBJ2-5